This T cell receptor beta chain was identified during a study of T cells in Graves' hyperthyroidism and ophthalmopathy. Study-level findings and limits: Ophthalmopathy and stable hyperthyroidism were told apart by a 13 V-J model. Most thyroid clonotypes expanded above 0.001 were also detected in blood.

The study included ophthalmopathy patients with Clinical Activity Score at least 3, NOSPECS grade at least 4 and duration under 3 months. Thyroid ultrasound and orbital computed tomography, with clinical symptoms and serum thyroxine and TRAb, informed diagnoses. As concerns this clonotype: Its cognate antigen is unknown.

RNA transcripts yielded amplified TCR beta CDR3 regions. When the TCR CDR3 underwent first-round RT-PCR, the HTBI primer set was used. TCRdb reanalysed the multiplex PCR reads using MiXCR and keeps one entry per CDR3 protein. The sample lists a few hundred thousand distinct CDR3 sequences; roughly 15% were seen once. V shed 3 bases and J shed 2 bases, with 12 bases lying between them. This CDR3 is built from 15 residues. Germline assignment: CDR1 SGHKS and CDR2 YYEKEE (reference sequence). This clonotype was sampled from a woman in her thirties with Graves' ophthalmopathy. Sequencing used blood. The chain employs TRBV5-5 and TRBJ1-3; the D gene is possibly TRBD1 (5 bases). The CDR3 protein is CASSWGSGTGNTIYF. The CDR3 DNA sequence: TGTGCCAGCAGCTGGGGCTCTGGGACTGGAAACACCATATATTTT.